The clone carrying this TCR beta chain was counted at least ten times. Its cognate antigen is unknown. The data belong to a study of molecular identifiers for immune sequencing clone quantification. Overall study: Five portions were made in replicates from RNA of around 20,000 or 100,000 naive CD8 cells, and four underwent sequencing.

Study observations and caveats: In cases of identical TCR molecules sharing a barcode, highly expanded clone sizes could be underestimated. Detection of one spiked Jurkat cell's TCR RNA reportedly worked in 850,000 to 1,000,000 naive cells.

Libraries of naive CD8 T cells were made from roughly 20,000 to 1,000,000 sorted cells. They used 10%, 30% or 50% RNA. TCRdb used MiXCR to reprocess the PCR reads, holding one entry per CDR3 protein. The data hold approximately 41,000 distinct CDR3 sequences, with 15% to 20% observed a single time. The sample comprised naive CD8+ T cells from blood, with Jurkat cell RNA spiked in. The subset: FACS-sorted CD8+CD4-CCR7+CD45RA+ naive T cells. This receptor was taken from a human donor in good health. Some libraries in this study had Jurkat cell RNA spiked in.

CDR3 loop: CASSLVEGRGTQYF. CDR3 bases: TGTGCCAGCAGCTTAGTTGAGGGAAGGGGGACCCAGTACTTC. J is TRBJ2-5 and V is TRBV11-2; D is perhaps TRBD1 or TRBD2 (5 bases each). The CDR3 sequence is 14 residues long. Germline V gene sequence: CDR1 SGHAT, CDR2 FQNNGV. The V end was cut by 1 base, the J end by 7 bases, with 13 bases between.